The next 14 T cell receptor beta chains were all read from a single sample in a study of cytomegalovirus exposure and HLA in healthy donors. PCR used 60 Vbeta primers and 13 Jbeta primers. Assay: immunoSEQ multiplex PCR; the TCRdb copy retains only in-frame clones and omits some. The table includes 97,000 or so clones, around 80% detected once. Material: PBMCs. Every receptor here comes from a man in his forties or fifties in good health and CMV-seronegative.

The chain links TRBV18 to TRBJ1-2, with a weak D call TRBD1 (5 bases). Germline assignment: CDR1 KGHSH and CDR2 LQKENI. The V and J ends lost 3 bases and 4 bases respectively, with 12 bases between them. This CDR3 comprises 14 residues. The CDR3 sequence is CASSPAGLVYGYTF. In DNA, the CDR3 is TGTGCCAGCTCACCGGCAGGGTTAGTCTATGGCTACACCTTC.

The rearrangement uses TRBV5-6 and TRBJ2-3, with TRBD2 matching over 10 bases. With 1 base clipped from V and 0 bases from J, the junction kept 8 bases outside the gene matches. The CDR3 runs 18 residues. Germline lookup yields CDR1 SGHDT and CDR2 YYEEEE. The CDR3 nucleotides read TGTGCCAGCAGCTTGAGGACTAGCGGTTTCGCTAGCACAGATACGCAGTATTTT. Its translation is CASSLRTSGFASTDTQYF.

The V gene is TRBV18, the J gene TRBJ1-2, with TRBD1 matching 9 bases. Trimming at V came to 4 bases and at J to 3 bases, leaving 3 bases not matched to a gene. The CDR3 is 14 residues long. The germline V gene encodes CDR1 KGHSH and CDR2 LQKENI. CDR3 nucleotides: TGTGCCAGCTCACAGGACAGGGGTGACTATGGCTACACCTTC. Residues: CASSQDRGDYGYTF.

J is TRBJ2-1 and V is TRBV2, with a weak D call TRBD1 (5 bases). CDR1 is SNHLY, CDR2 FYNNEI, per germline. V lost 4 bases, J lost 7 bases, and 17 bases lay in between. CDR3 size: 15 residues. CDR3 nucleotide sequence: TGTGCCAGCAGTGCCTTAGGGGTCGCGGTTAATGAGCAGTTCTTC. Encoded protein: CASSALGVAVNEQFF.

This chain joins TRBV19 and TRBJ1-2; D perhaps matches TRBD1 (6 bases). The CDR3 has 16 amino acids. Trimming stripped 3 bases from V and 2 bases from J, with 16 bases between. Germline assignment: CDR1 LNHDA and CDR2 SQIVND (reference sequence). The CDR3 loop reads CASSIVRGTGNYGYTF. CDR3 in DNA: TGTGCCAGTAGTATCGTCAGGGGTACCGGAAACTATGGCTACACCTTC.

The chain has TRBV7-6 and TRBJ2-1, with 9 bases identical to TRBD1. The CDR3 runs to 15 residues. Trimming removed 5 bases from V and 7 bases from J; junction bases left unmatched: 9. CDR1 SGHVS and CDR2 FNYEAQ come from the germline V gene. This CDR3 reads CASSPGTGMVNEQFF. The CDR3 DNA is TGTGCCAGCAGCCCAGGGACAGGGATGGTGAATGAGCAGTTCTTC.

This clone was seen only a few times. The chain employs TRBV28 and TRBJ1-2, with D unresolved. Germline CDR1 MDHEN, CDR2 SYDVKM. The CDR3 is made up of 11 amino acids. The V gene lost 2 bases and the J gene lost 6 bases, with 4 bases spanning the gap. The CDR3 spells CASSLENGYTF. The CDR3 DNA sequence: TGTGCCAGCAGTTTAGAGAATGGCTACACCTTC.

The CDR3 loop is CASSLGQEETQYF. CDR3 DNA sequence: TGCGCCAGCAGCTTGGGACAGGAAGAGACCCAGTACTTC. This rearrangement joins TRBV5-1 to TRBJ2-5; D may be TRBD1 (6 bases). CDR3 size: 13 residues. Germline values: CDR1 SGHRS, CDR2 YFSETQ. Trimming left V 0 bases short and J 3 bases short, with 6 bases between.

This chain connects TRBV5-6 to TRBJ1-3; D gene unclear. V lost 0 bases to trimming and J lost 0 bases, with 10 bases between them. Germline V gene lookup returns CDR1 SGHDT and CDR2 YYEEEE. This CDR3 is built from 16 residues. The CDR3 DNA follows: TGTGCCAGCAGCTTGGTTGGCGGGTTCTCTGGAAACACCATATATTTT. Translated: CASSLVGGFSGNTIYF.

The chain carries TRBV6-1 and TRBJ2-3, with TRBD1 matching 10 bases. Germline-derived CDR1 and CDR2 are MNHNS and SASEGT. This CDR3 has 12 residues. The J segment lost 8 bases and the V segment lost 9 bases, leaving 5 bases of the junction unmatched. The CDR3 protein is CASRQGAGTQYF. In DNA, the CDR3 is TGTGCCAGTCGACAGGGGGCAGGTACGCAGTATTTT.

This chain uses TRBV18 with TRBJ1-1, with 9 bases identical to TRBD1. This CDR3 has 12 residues. V dropped 3 bases and J dropped 13; count of bases not matched to a gene: 6. From germline, CDR1 is KGHSH and CDR2 LQKENI. The CDR3 region has the DNA TGTGCCAGCTCACCGAGGACAGGGGATTGTTTCTTT. Protein: CASSPRTGDCFF.

V is TRBV18 and J is TRBJ1-3; 7 bases fit TRBD1. CDR3 length equals 15 residues. CDR1 KGHSH and CDR2 LQKENI come from the germline V gene. The V and J ends lost 1 base and 3 bases, in that order; junction bases with no gene match: 3. The CDR3 protein is CASSPRDRIGNTIYF. The CDR3 region has the DNA TGTGCCAGCTCACCACGGGACAGAATTGGAAACACCATATATTTT.

This chain joins TRBV15 and TRBJ1-4, with D perhaps TRBD1 (6 bases). V lost 0 bases, J lost 6 bases, and 11 bases lay in between. The CDR3 runs to 15 residues. The germline gives CDR1 LNHNV, CDR2 YYDKDF (reference sequence). CDR3 DNA: TGTGCCACCAGCAGAGATCCCCCAGGGGATGAAAAACTGTTTTTT. As protein: CATSRDPPGDEKLFF.

The genes are TRBV5-1 and TRBJ2-5; D is uncertain. V lost 6 bases and J 2 bases, leaving 11 bases between the germline ends. CDR1 SGHRS and CDR2 YFSETQ come from the germline V gene. The length of the CDR3 is 13 residues. The CDR3 spells CASNSRVQETQYF. The CDR3 DNA is TGCGCCAGCAATTCGAGAGTTCAAGAGACCCAGTACTTC.